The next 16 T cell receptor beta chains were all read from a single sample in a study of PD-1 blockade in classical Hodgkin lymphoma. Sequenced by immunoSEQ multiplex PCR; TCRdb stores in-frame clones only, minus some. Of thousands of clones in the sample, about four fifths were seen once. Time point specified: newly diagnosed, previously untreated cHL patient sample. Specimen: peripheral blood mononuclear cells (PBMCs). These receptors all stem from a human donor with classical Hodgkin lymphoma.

CDR3 loop: CASSLRPGEQYF. CDR3 nucleotide sequence: TGCGCCAGCAGCTTAAGGCCGGGGGAGCAGTACTTC. The chain uses TRBV5-1 and TRBJ2-7; D is possibly TRBD2 (5 bases). With 2 bases removed from V and 7 bases from J, the gap between germline ends came to 10 bases. The CDR3 has 12 amino acids. Germline assignment: CDR1 SGHRS and CDR2 YFSETQ.

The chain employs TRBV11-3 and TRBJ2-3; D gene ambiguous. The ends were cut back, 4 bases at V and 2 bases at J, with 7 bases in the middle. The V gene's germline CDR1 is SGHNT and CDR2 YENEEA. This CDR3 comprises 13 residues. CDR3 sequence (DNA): TGTGCCAGCAGCTCGGACCTCACAGATACGCAGTATTTT. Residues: CASSSDLTDTQYF.

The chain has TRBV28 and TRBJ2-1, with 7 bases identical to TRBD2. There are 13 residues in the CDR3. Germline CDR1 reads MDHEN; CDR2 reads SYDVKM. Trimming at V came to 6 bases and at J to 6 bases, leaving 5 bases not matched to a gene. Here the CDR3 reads CASRGDYLNEQFF. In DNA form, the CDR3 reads TGTGCCAGCAGGGGGGACTACCTCAATGAGCAGTTCTTC.

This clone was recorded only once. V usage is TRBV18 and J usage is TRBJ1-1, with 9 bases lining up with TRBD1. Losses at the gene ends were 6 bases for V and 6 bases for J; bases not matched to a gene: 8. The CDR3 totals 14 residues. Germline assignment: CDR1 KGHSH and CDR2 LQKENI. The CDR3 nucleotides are TGTGCCAGCTCTCGAGACGGACAGGGGCCTGAAGCTTTCTTT. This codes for CASSRDGQGPEAFF.

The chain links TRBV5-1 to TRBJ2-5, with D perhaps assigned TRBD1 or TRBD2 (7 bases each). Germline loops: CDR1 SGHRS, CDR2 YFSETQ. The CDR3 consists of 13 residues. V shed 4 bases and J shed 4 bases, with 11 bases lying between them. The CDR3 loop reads CASSQGGRETQYF. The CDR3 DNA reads TGCGCCAGCAGCCAGGGGGGGAGAGAGACCCAGTACTTC.

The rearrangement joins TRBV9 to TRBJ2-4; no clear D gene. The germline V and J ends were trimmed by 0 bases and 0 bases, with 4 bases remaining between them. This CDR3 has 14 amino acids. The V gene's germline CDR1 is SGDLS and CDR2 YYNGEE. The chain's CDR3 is CASSVGGAKNIQYF. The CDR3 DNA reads TGTGCCAGCAGCGTAGGGGGAGCCAAAAACATTCAGTACTTC.

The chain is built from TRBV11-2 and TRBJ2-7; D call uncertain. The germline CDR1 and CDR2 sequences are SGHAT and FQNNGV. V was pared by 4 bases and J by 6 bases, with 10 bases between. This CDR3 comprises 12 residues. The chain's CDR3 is CASSSLLLEQYF. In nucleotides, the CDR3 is TGTGCCAGCAGCTCCCTCTTGCTCGAGCAGTACTTC.

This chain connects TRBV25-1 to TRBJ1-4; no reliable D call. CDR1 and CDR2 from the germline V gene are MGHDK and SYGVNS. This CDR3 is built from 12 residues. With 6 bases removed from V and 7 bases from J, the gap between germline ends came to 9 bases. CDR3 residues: CASSAFGEKLFF. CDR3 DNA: TGTGCCAGCAGCGCCTTCGGTGAAAAACTGTTTTTT.

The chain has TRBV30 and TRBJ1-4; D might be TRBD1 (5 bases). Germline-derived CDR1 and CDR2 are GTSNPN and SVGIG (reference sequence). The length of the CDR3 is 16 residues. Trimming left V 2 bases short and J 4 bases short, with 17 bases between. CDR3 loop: CAWSPVDITYNEKLFF. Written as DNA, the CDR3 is TGTGCCTGGAGTCCCGTGGACATTACCTATAATGAAAAACTGTTTTTT.

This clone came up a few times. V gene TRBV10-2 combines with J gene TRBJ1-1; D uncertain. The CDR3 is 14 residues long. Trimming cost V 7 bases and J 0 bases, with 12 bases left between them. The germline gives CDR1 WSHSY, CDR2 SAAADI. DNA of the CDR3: TGCGCCAGCAAAGAATGGGTCTTGAACACTGAAGCTTTCTTT. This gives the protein CASKEWVLNTEAFF.

The CDR3 loop is CASSFREGDSPLHF. The CDR3 DNA follows: TGTGCCAGCAGCTTCAGGGAGGGGGATTCACCCCTCCACTTT. The chain links TRBV7-9 to TRBJ1-6, with a tentative D call TRBD1 (6 bases). The V end lost 3 bases, the J end lost 8 bases, and 11 bases lay between the germline ends. The CDR3 is 14 residues long. Germline V gene data show CDR1 as SEHNR and CDR2 as FQNEAQ (reference sequence). The complete variable domain, with remaining parts taken from reference TRBV7-9 and TRBJ1-6, reads DTGVSQNPRHKITKRGQNVTFRCDPISEHNRLYWYRQTLGQGPEFLTYFQNEAQLEKSRLLSDRFSAERPKGSFSTLEIQRTEQGDSAMYLCASSFREGDSPLHFGNGTRLTVT.

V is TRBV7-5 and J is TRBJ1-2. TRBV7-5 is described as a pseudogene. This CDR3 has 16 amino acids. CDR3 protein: CARIFARSRKTYGYTF. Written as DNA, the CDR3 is TGTGCCAGAATCTTCGCACGAAGTAGGAAGACCTATGGCTACACCTTC.

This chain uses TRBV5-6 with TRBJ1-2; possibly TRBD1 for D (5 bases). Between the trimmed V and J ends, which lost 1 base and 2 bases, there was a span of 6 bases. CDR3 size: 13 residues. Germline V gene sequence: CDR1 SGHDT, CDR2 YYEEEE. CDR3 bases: TGTGCCAGCAGCTTGCAGGGAAACTATGGCTACACCTTC. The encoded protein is CASSLQGNYGYTF.

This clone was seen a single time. The CDR3 loop is CASSLGDRDSNQPQHF. The CDR3 coding sequence is TGCGCCAGCAGCTTAGGAGACAGGGACAGCAATCAGCCCCAGCATTTT. The chain employs TRBV5-1 and TRBJ1-5; 7 nucleotides agree with TRBD1. The germline gives CDR1 SGHRS, CDR2 YFSETQ. V lost 2 bases, J lost 1 base, and 6 bases stayed unmatched. The CDR3 is 16 amino acids.

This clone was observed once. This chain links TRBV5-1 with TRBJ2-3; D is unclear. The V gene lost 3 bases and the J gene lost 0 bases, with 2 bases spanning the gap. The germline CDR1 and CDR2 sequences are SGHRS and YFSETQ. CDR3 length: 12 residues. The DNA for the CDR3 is TGCGCCAGCAGCTCTAGCACAGATACGCAGTATTTT. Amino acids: CASSSSTDTQYF.

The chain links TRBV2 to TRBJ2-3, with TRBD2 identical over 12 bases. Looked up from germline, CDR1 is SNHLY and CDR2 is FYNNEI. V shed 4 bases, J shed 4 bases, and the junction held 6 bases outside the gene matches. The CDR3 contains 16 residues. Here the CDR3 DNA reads TGTGCCAGCAGTGTAGGACTAGCGGGGACCCCAGATACGCAGTATTTT. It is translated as CASSVGLAGTPDTQYF.